The T cell receptor beta chain under discussion was sequenced for a study of blood T cell repertoires in COVID-19. In the study overall: Donors in the United States, Italy and Spain gave samples during acute or convalescent COVID-19. T cells, B-cell-depleted T cells, or PBMCs supplied cDNA or gDNA.

Method: immunoSEQ multiplex PCR; TCRdb's copy keeps in-frame clones and lacks some. In the table there are around 100,000 clones, over 75% of which are singletons. Germline assignment: CDR1 MNHEY and CDR2 SMNVEV (reference sequence). CDR3 size: 15 residues. Trimming cost V 2 bases and J 3 bases, with 13 bases left between them. Sequenced input: peripheral blood. The TCR was taken from a human donor in a cohort sampled during active COVID-19. The J gene is TRBJ1-2, the V gene TRBV27; no firm D call. CDR3 sequence reads: CASSLRSGSYYGYTF. CDR3 sequence (DNA): TGTGCCAGCAGTTTACGGTCCGGGAGCTACTATGGCTACACCTTC.